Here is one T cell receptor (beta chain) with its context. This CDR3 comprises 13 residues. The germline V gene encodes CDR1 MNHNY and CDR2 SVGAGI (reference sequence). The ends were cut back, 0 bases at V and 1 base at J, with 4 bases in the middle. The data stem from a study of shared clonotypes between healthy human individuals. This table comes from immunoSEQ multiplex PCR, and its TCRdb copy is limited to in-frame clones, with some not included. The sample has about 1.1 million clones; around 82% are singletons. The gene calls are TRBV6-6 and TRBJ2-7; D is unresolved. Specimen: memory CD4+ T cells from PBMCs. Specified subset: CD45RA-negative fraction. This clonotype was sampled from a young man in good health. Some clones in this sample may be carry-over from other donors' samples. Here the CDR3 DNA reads TGTGCCAGCAGTTACTCGCCTTCCTACGAGCAGTACTTC. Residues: CASSYSPSYEQYF.